A selection of T cell receptor beta chains follows, all from one sample in a study of PD-1 blockade in classical Hodgkin lymphoma. Repertoires were generated with immunoSEQ multiplex PCR, while TCRdb's copy carries only in-frame clones and drops some. The top ten hold about 8% of the sample, which has about 24,000 clones, about 80% seen once. The specimen comprised peripheral blood mononuclear cells (PBMCs), sampled before the second cycle of nivolumab. The receptors here all came from a human donor with classical Hodgkin lymphoma. Both conserved end residues are part of each CDR3. D genes are given only for firm matches. Clone size, where shown, is once, few, many, or a class for clones that have expanded.

v_gene	d_gene	abundance	j_gene	CDR3aa	CDR3nt
TRBV6-6	NA	once	TRBJ2-7	CASTAKVGTYEQYF	TGTGCCAGCACTGCAAAAGTTGGGACCTACGAGCAGTACTTC
TRBV11-2	NA	NA	TRBJ2-7	CASSGLAGVQYEQYF	TGTGCCAGCAGCGGATTGGCGGGCGTCCAGTACGAGCAGTACTTC
TRBV20-1	NA	NA	TRBJ2-7	CKGGDSYEQYF	TGCAAAGGGGGAGACTCCTACGAGCAGTACTTC
TRBV5-4	TRBD2	NA	TRBJ2-3	CASSLGLAGVTDTQYF	TGTGCCAGCAGCTTGGGACTAGCGGGAGTCACAGATACGCAGTATTTT
TRBV5-6	NA	NA	TRBJ1-5	CASSLTSYSNQPQHF	TGTGCCAGCAGCTTGACCTCTTATAGCAATCAGCCCCAGCATTTT
TRBV7-9	NA	NA	TRBJ1-3	CAGGHRGSGNTIYF	TGTGCCGGCGGGCATCGGGGCTCTGGAAACACCATATATTTT
TRBV2	TRBD2	NA	TRBJ2-1	CASRGTSASSSYNEQFF	TGTGCCAGCAGGGGGACTAGCGCATCTAGCTCCTACAATGAGCAGTTCTTC
TRBV14	NA	medium-sized	TRBJ1-2	CASSAGPMGYTF	TGTGCCAGCAGTGCAGGGCCCATGGGCTACACCTTC
TRBV14	NA	NA	TRBJ2-7	CASSQFRDPVEQYF	TGTGCCAGCAGCCAATTTAGGGACCCGGTTGAGCAGTACTTC
TRBV2	NA	NA	TRBJ2-4	CASSEAGSKSIAKNIQYF	TGTGCCAGCAGTGAAGCGGGGTCAAAATCTATAGCCAAAAACATTCAGTACTTC
TRBV6-5	NA	NA	TRBJ2-1	CASHNTLYNEQFF	TGTGCCAGCCATAATACGCTCTACAATGAGCAGTTCTTC
TRBV5-6	TRBD2	NA	TRBJ2-7	CASSPGGSYEQYF	TGTGCCAGCAGCCCGGGGGGGTCCTACGAGCAGTACTTC
TRBV7-9	TRBD2	NA	TRBJ2-7	CASSSSSGSYEQYF	TGTGCCAGCAGCAGTTCTAGCGGGAGCTACGAGCAGTACTTC
TRBV15	NA	few	TRBJ2-1	CATSRATSSYNEQFF	TGTGCCACCAGCAGAGCCACGTCTTCCTACAATGAGCAGTTCTTC
TRBV13	NA	NA	TRBJ1-5	CASSLGEQPQHF	TGTGCCAGCAGCTTAGGGGAACAGCCCCAGCATTTT
TRBV11-3	NA	NA	TRBJ2-1	CASSPPPRRSYNEQFF	TGTGCCAGCAGCCCGCCCCCGAGGCGCTCCTACAATGAGCAGTTCTTC
TRBV7-2	NA	NA	TRBJ2-7	CASSMWDRKSSYEQYF	TGTGCCAGCAGCATGTGGGACCGCAAATCCTCCTACGAGCAGTACTTC
TRBV28	NA	few	TRBJ2-5	CASSFSFNVPQYF	TGTGCCAGCAGTTTTAGCTTTAACGTGCCCCAGTACTTC
TRBV27	TRBD1	NA	TRBJ1-1	CASRVTGVFTEAFF	TGTGCCAGCAGGGTTACAGGGGTGTTCACTGAAGCTTTCTTT
TRBV9	TRBD1	NA	TRBJ1-5	CASSLNQAGQGGQPQHF	TGTGCCAGCAGCCTCAATCAAGCCGGACAGGGGGGTCAGCCCCAGCATTTT
TRBV2	TRBD2	once	TRBJ2-3	CASSEAGLAGGGGIF	TGTGCCAGCAGTGAAGCGGGGCTAGCGGGAGGAGGGGGAATATTT
TRBV5-1	TRBD2	once	TRBJ2-3	CASSRRTSGVTDTQYF	TGCGCCAGCAGCAGACGGACTAGCGGCGTCACAGATACGCAGTATTTT
TRBV6-1	NA	few	TRBJ1-2	CASRALGMKDGHTF	TGTGCCAGCAGAGCCCTGGGAATGAAAGATGGCCACACCTTC
TRBV4-3	TRBD2	NA	TRBJ2-1	CASSQTSGSYNEQFF	TGCGCCAGCAGCCAAACTAGCGGCTCCTACAATGAGCAGTTCTTC
TRBV7-2	TRBD2	once	TRBJ2-4	CASSLGLAAKAYF	TGTGCCAGCAGCTTAGGACTAGCGGCAAAGGCGTACTTC
TRBV11-3	NA	NA	TRBJ2-7	CASSPFRDSYEQYF	TGTGCCAGCAGCCCATTCCGGGACTCCTACGAGCAGTACTTC
TRBV13	NA	NA	TRBJ2-3	CASRLQGMDTQYF	TGTGCCAGCAGATTACAGGGTATGGATACGCAGTATTTT
TRBV29-1	NA	once	TRBJ1-4	CSVRTYNEKLFF	TGCAGCGTACGGACTTATAATGAAAAACTGTTTTTT
TRBV6-5	TRBD2	NA	TRBJ2-3	CASSYSTGGYGDTQYF	TGTGCCAGCAGTTACTCGACGGGAGGGTATGGAGATACGCAGTATTTT
TRBV5-1	TRBD1	NA	TRBJ2-5	CASSTGTGTFQETQYF	TGCGCCAGCAGCACCGGGACAGGGACGTTTCAAGAGACCCAGTACTTC
TRBV5-4	TRBD2	NA	TRBJ2-7	CASSLVSSGRYEQYF	TGTGCCAGCAGCTTGGTTTCTAGCGGGAGGTACGAGCAGTACTTC
TRBV5-4	TRBD2	few	TRBJ2-7	CASSQAGTRSYEQYF	TGTGCCAGCAGCCAGGCCGGGACTAGATCCTACGAGCAGTACTTC
TRBV28	NA	NA	TRBJ2-7	CASRTTGSYEQYF	TGTGCCAGCAGGACGACGGGGTCCTACGAGCAGTACTTC
TRBV2	NA	NA	TRBJ2-5	CASSASPSRGETQYF	TGTGCCAGCAGTGCTTCCCCCAGTCGGGGGGAGACCCAGTACTTC
TRBV10-2	TRBD2	NA	TRBJ2-3	CASSDGGRAPRYTQYF	TGCGCCAGCAGTGACGGCGGGAGGGCGCCCAGATATACGCAGTATTTT
TRBV5-1	NA	once	TRBJ2-7	CASSLGWGGGYEQYF	TGCGCCAGCAGCTTGGGCTGGGGCGGAGGGTACGAGCAGTACTTC
TRBV12-5	NA	NA	TRBJ1-5	CASGLTGPGDQPQHF	TGTGCTAGTGGTTTGACGGGACCAGGGGACCAGCCCCAGCATTTT
TRBV10-3	TRBD1	NA	TRBJ2-7	CAIRDREYEQYF	TGTGCCATTCGGGACAGGGAATACGAGCAGTACTTC
TRBV18	NA	few	TRBJ2-2	CASSPPGLSGELFF	TGTGCCAGCTCACCACCGGGACTCAGCGGGGAGCTGTTTTTT
TRBV5-1	NA	NA	TRBJ2-1	CASSTQGEGNEQFF	TGCGCCAGCAGCACCCAGGGGGAGGGCAATGAGCAGTTCTTC
TRBV28	TRBD2	NA	TRBJ2-7	CASSSQLAGPYEQYF	TGTGCCAGCAGTTCCCAGCTAGCGGGGCCCTACGAGCAGTACTTC
TRBV28	TRBD2	NA	TRBJ2-5	CASSPRELADREYF	TGTGCCAGCAGCCCGAGGGAACTAGCGGACCGGGAGTACTTC
TRBV10-2	NA	medium-sized	TRBJ2-7	CASAISSRSGEQYF	TGCGCCAGCGCCATTAGTTCAAGATCGGGCGAGCAGTACTTC
TRBV21-1	NA	once	TRBJ2-3	CASSKPWAPVSGRITDTQYF	TGTGCCAGCAGCAAACCCTGGGCCCCTGTGAGCGGGAGGATCACAGATACGCAGTATTTT
TRBV7-6	NA	NA	TRBJ1-2	CASSPRGDYGYTF	TGTGCCAGCAGCCCACGGGGGGACTATGGCTACACCTTC
TRBV9	TRBD2	medium-sized	TRBJ2-2	CASSVEREATGELFF	TGTGCCAGCAGCGTAGAGCGGGAGGCCACCGGGGAGCTGTTTTTT
TRBV27	NA	NA	TRBJ1-2	CASSWGTNYGYTF	TGTGCCAGCAGTTGGGGGACGAACTATGGCTACACCTTC
TRBV7-2	TRBD2	NA	TRBJ2-7	CASSWAGRLAGGKHEQYF	TGTGCCAGCAGCTGGGCGGGGAGGCTAGCGGGAGGGAAGCACGAGCAGTACTTC
TRBV13	NA	NA	TRBJ1-5	CASSLGFRDSNQPQHF	TGTGCCAGCAGCTTAGGTTTTAGAGATAGCAATCAGCCCCAGCATTTT
TRBV19	NA	NA	TRBJ1-3	CASSILGRIKTIYF	TGTGCCAGTAGTATATTGGGGAGAATTAAGACCATATATTTT
TRBV27	NA	NA	TRBJ2-7	CASSSIGKTYEQYF	TGTGCCAGCAGTTCTATTGGCAAGACCTACGAGCAGTACTTC
TRBV7-2	NA	NA	TRBJ1-1	CASSLWAGRNTEAFF	TGTGCCAGCAGCTTATGGGCAGGGAGGAACACTGAAGCTTTCTTT
TRBV11-2	TRBD2	NA	TRBJ2-3	CASSPGGGSTDTQYF	TGTGCCAGCAGCCCCGGGGGGGGCTCCACCGATACGCAGTATTTT
TRBV28	TRBD1	NA	TRBJ2-5	CASSIPGTGGYETQYF	TGTGCCAGCAGCATCCCCGGGACAGGGGGTTACGAGACCCAGTACTTC
TRBV28	NA	NA	TRBJ1-1	CASSLYPRGGNTEAFF	TGTGCCAGCAGTCTTTATCCCCGGGGAGGGAACACTGAAGCTTTCTTT
TRBV4-1	NA	few	TRBJ1-2	CASSQDPGRAVAGYTF	TGCGCCAGCAGCCAAGATCCCGGCAGGGCGGTTGCGGGCTACACCTTC
TRBV18	TRBD1	NA	TRBJ2-1	CASSPPVAGGTYNEQFF	TGTGCCAGCTCACCACCGGTCGCAGGGGGCACCTACAATGAGCAGTTCTTC
TRBV19	NA	NA	TRBJ2-3	CASSRGLDTQYF	TGTGCCAGTAGTAGGGGGCTAGATACGCAGTATTTT
TRBV7-9	NA	NA	TRBJ2-3	CASSPPIVGRIDTQYF	TGTGCCAGCAGCCCGCCCATAGTCGGGAGAATAGATACGCAGTATTTT
TRBV14	NA	once	TRBJ2-1	CASSQAATEDEQFF	TGTGCCAGCAGCCAAGCGGCGACAGAAGATGAGCAGTTCTTC